A selection of T cell receptor beta chains follows, all from one sample in a study of metastatic and nonmetastatic thyroid tumors. MiXCR reprocessed the PCR reads for TCRdb. The table has over 25,000 clones, about 15% seen once. Sequencing was carried out using blood. Receptors were obtained from a male donor with papillary thyroid cancer or a benign thyroid nodule (not recorded which). Some clones in this sample may be carry-over from other donors' samples. Each CDR3 is given with its conserved first and last residue. D genes are given only for firm matches. The size field is filled for only some rows; it gives once, few, many or a size class.

>TRBV14|TRBJ2-1|-|TRBD1
TGTGCCAGCAGCCAGAATCCGGGACAGGGGCCGAAAGAGCAGTTCTTC
CASSQNPGQGPKEQFF
>TRBV4-2|TRBJ1-2|-|TRBD1
TGTGCCAGCAGCCAAGAACCAGGGGGCTATGGCTACACCTTC
CASSQEPGGYGYTF
>TRBV5-1|TRBJ2-1|many|-
TGCGCCAGCAGCTTGGGGATAAGCTCCTACAATGAGCAGTTCTTC
CASSLGISSYNEQFF
>TRBV9|TRBJ1-4|many|-
TGTGCCAGCAGCGTAGGGCCGAGAGAAAAACTGTTTTTT
CASSVGPREKLFF
>TRBV30|TRBJ1-4|many|-
TGTGCCTGGACCCTGACGGGAGGAGGTAATGAAAAACTGTTTTTT
CAWTLTGGGNEKLFF
>TRBV5-1|TRBJ1-2|-|TRBD1
TGCGCCAGCAGCCTCACCCCCCGAGACAGGGTGGGCGGCTACACCTTC
CASSLTPRDRVGGYTF
>TRBV20-1|TRBJ1-4|many|-
TGCAGTGCTAGCAATAATGAAAAACTGTTTTTT
CSASNNEKLFF
>TRBV28|TRBJ2-7|many|-
TGTGCCAGCAGTGATGAACAGGGTTACGAGCAGTACTTC
CASSDEQGYEQYF
>TRBV20-1|TRBJ1-5|many|TRBD1
TGCAGTGCTAGACCCCACACAGGGGTTGGCAATCAGCCCCAGCATTTT
CSARPHTGVGNQPQHF
>TRBV6-1|TRBJ2-1|-|TRBD2
TGTGCCAGCAGTGAATTAGGTAGCGGGAAAAATGAGCAGTTCTTC
CASSELGSGKNEQFF
>TRBV6-1|TRBJ2-7|many|-
TGTGCCAGCAGTGGGGACTGGTCCTACGAGCAGTACTTC
CASSGDWSYEQYF
>TRBV7-9|TRBJ2-1|many|-
TGTGCCAGCAGCTTAGTGAAGGATGAGCAGTTCTTC
CASSLVKDEQFF
>TRBV19|TRBJ2-7|many|TRBD2
TGTGCCAGTAGTGCCGGGGGGATTAGCTCCTACGAGCAGTACTTC
CASSAGGISSYEQYF
>TRBV30|TRBJ1-2|-|-
TGTGCCTGGAGTGACGAACGGGCGAGGGGCTATTTCTACACCTTC
CAWSDERARGYFYTF
>TRBV9|TRBJ2-1|many|-
TGTGCCAGCAGCGTAGAACTAGGTGATGAGCAGTTCTTC
CASSVELGDEQFF
>TRBV27|TRBJ1-2|many|TRBD1
TGTGCCAGCAGTCTTGACAGGGCCTATGGCTACACCTTC
CASSLDRAYGYTF
>TRBV4-2|TRBJ1-2|many|-
TGTGCCAGCAGCCAATCGGACAGACCCTATGGCTACACCTTC
CASSQSDRPYGYTF
>TRBV7-2|TRBJ1-5|-|TRBD1
TGTGCCAGAAGCCCTGGACAGGGAAGACAGCCCCAGCATTTT
CARSPGQGRQPQHF
>TRBV6-1|TRBJ2-2|many|-
TGTGCCAGCAGTCCCAGCAGGACCTACGGGGAGCTGTTTTTT
CASSPSRTYGELFF
>TRBV15|TRBJ2-3|-|-
TGTGCCCCAAGCAGAGGGACTCCGGTGCAGTATTTT
CAPSRGTPVQYF
>TRBV2|TRBJ1-1|medium-sized|-
TGTGCCAGCAGTGGGGGGGCCCTTAACACTGAAGCTTTCTTT
CASSGGALNTEAFF
>TRBV12-3/TRBV12-4|TRBJ1-5|many|TRBD1
TGTGCCAGCAGTCTCGGGACAGGATATAGCAATCAGCCCCAGCATTTT
CASSLGTGYSNQPQHF
>TRBV4-1|TRBJ2-5|many|-
TGCGCCAGCAGCCAGCCACAAGAGACCCAGTACTTC
CASSQPQETQYF
>TRBV10-3|TRBJ2-1|many|TRBD1
TGTGCCACATCTGCCTTGGGACAGGGGGCGCGTAATGAGCAGTTCTTC
CATSALGQGARNEQFF
>TRBV4-1|TRBJ2-1|many|-
TGCGCCAGCGGGGACCTAGCCTCGGTCAATGAGCAGTTCTTC
CASGDLASVNEQFF
>TRBV6-5|TRBJ1-6|many|-
TGTGCCAGCAGTTACACTGGAACACCCCTCCACTTT
CASSYTGTPLHF
>TRBV5-1|TRBJ2-3|many|-
TGCGCCAGCAAATGGTCCCCATACACAGATACGCAGTATTTT
CASKWSPYTDTQYF
>TRBV20-1|TRBJ2-7|-|TRBD2
TGCAGTGCCCCTCCGTCAGCGGGAGCCTACGAGCAGTACTTC
CSAPPSAGAYEQYF
>TRBV11-2|TRBJ2-4|many|TRBD2
TGTGCCAGCAGCCCAGGTCTTCCGCGGGAGGGCGGGGGAAACATTCAGTACTTC
CASSPGLPREGGGNIQYF
>TRBV2|TRBJ1-1|many|-
TGTGCCAGCAGGTCGAACACTGAAGCTTTCTTT
CASRSNTEAFF
>TRBV27|TRBJ1-1|many|TRBD1
TGTGCCAGTGGGACAGGGGTAACTGAAGCTTTCTTT
CASGTGVTEAFF